The present T cell receptor beta chain was sequenced within a study of cytomegalovirus exposure and HLA in healthy donors. Study-level background: A previous analysis identified 100 million or so unique TCR beta sequences derived from some 170 million T cells.

Primers for the PCR totalled 60 Vbeta and 13 Jbeta. In the authors' workflow: Later, an analysis found 80 million or so unique TCR beta chains, and 8.5 million to 12 million of these were shared. Sequencing used immunoSEQ multiplex PCR; TCRdb keeps in-frame clones, though not all of them. From that table come the V and J calls and clone size; the DNA was used to work out D and trimming. This sample yields around 91,000 clones, of which roughly 80% are seen a single time; around 4.6% belongs to the top ten. Study findings and constraints: A later analysis found TCR association rates differed by HLA locus, highest for DRB1 and lowest for HLA-C. HLA alleles were associated with around 17,000 TCR beta sequences in a later analysis at 0.05 false discovery rate.

The CDR3 consists of 15 residues. Germline V CDR1 and CDR2: MDHEN, SYDVKM. The V and J ends lost 7 bases and 6 bases respectively, with 20 bases between them. As for this clone: Antigen unknown.

This rearrangement joins TRBV28 to TRBJ2-3, with TRBD1 as a possible D gene (7 bases). Sequencing input: PBMCs. This receptor was obtained from a woman in her thirties or forties in good health and CMV-seropositive. The CDR3 protein is CASIQGGQLADTQYF. The CDR3 DNA is TGTGCCAGCATCCAGGGGGGACAGCTGGCCGATACGCAGTATTTT.